These T cell receptor beta chains were read from a single sample in a study of cytomegalovirus exposure and HLA in healthy donors. The data were produced by immunoSEQ multiplex PCR, yet TCRdb's version contains in-frame clones alone and is incomplete. Among more than 90,000 clones listed, approximately 82% were seen once. Sequencing was carried out using PBMCs. Receptors originate from a man under 40 in good health and CMV-seropositive. Both conserved end residues are part of each CDR3. The order of the fields is clone size, V gene, D gene, J gene, CDR3 protein, CDR3 DNA. D genes are given only for firm matches. The size of a clone is reported for some rows only, either as once, few or many, or as a class for expanded clones.

once	TRBV21-1	-	TRBJ2-3	CASSKGTGGHTDTQYF	TGTGCCAGCAGCAAGGGGACAGGGGGCCACACAGATACGCAGTATTTT
-	TRBV4-2	-	TRBJ2-7	CASSQKTGIVYEQYF	TGTGCCAGCAGCCAAAAAACAGGGATCGTCTACGAGCAGTACTTC
few	TRBV6-1	-	TRBJ1-2	CASSPRLIFNYGYTF	TGTGCCAGCAGTCCCCGACTAATTTTTAACTATGGCTACACCTTC
few	TRBV9	TRBD2	TRBJ2-7	CASSDPTGGEQYF	TGTGCCAGCAGCGACCCCACGGGGGGCGAGCAGTACTTC
-	TRBV7-9	TRBD2	TRBJ2-4	CSSSLSGGASKNIQYF	TGTTCCAGCAGCTTAAGCGGGGGGGCCTCCAAAAACATTCAGTACTTC
-	TRBV7-2	TRBD1	TRBJ1-2	CASSTKHGTGGGYTF	TGTGCCAGCAGTACCAAACACGGGACAGGGGGTGGCTACACCTTC
few	TRBV5-1	TRBD1	TRBJ2-4	CASSSGQGTNNIQYF	TGCGCCAGCAGCTCGGGACAGGGGACGAACAACATTCAGTACTTC
-	TRBV5-5	-	TRBJ2-1	CASSPGVYNEQFF	TGTGCCAGCAGCCCCGGGGTTTACAATGAGCAGTTCTTC
-	TRBV6-5	TRBD2	TRBJ2-3	CASSYSLAGPDTQYF	TGTGCCAGCAGTTATTCCCTAGCGGGACCAGATACGCAGTATTTT
-	TRBV11-1	TRBD2	TRBJ2-2	CASSFSGGHNTGELFF	TGTGCCAGCAGCTTTAGCGGGGGTCATAACACCGGGGAGCTGTTTTTT
-	TRBV28	-	TRBJ1-6	CATYPQGQNSPLHF	TGTGCCACCTATCCTCAGGGTCAAAACTCACCCCTCCACTTT
-	TRBV28	-	TRBJ1-2	CASSLWGRQTSPYGYTF	TGTGCCAGCAGTTTATGGGGCAGGCAAACGAGCCCCTATGGCTACACCTTC
-	TRBV6-6	-	TRBJ1-5	CASSYRGDQPQHF	TGTGCCAGCAGTTACAGGGGTGATCAGCCCCAGCATTTT
-	TRBV5-1	TRBD1	TRBJ1-2	CASSLTGQNYGYTF	TGCGCCAGCAGCTTGACGGGACAGAACTATGGCTACACCTTC
-	TRBV4-2	-	TRBJ1-1	CASSQEDMNTEAFF	TGTGCCAGCAGCCAAGAGGACATGAACACTGAAGCTTTCTTT
once	TRBV28	TRBD1	TRBJ1-4	CASSSGQGDEKLFF	TGTGCCAGCAGTTCAGGACAGGGAGATGAAAAACTGTTTTTT
once	TRBV7-2	-	TRBJ1-2	CASSTDQGSNYGYTF	TGTGCCAGCAGCACCGACCAGGGATCTAACTATGGCTACACCTTC
-	TRBV2	TRBD2	TRBJ2-3	CASSGGQRGGGYF	TGTGCCAGCAGTGGAGGACAGCGGGGGGGCGGGTATTTT
once	TRBV4-2	-	TRBJ1-1	CASSQDPWGGNTEAFF	TGTGCCAGCAGCCAAGATCCTTGGGGCGGGAACACTGAAGCTTTCTTT
-	TRBV6-5	TRBD2	TRBJ2-5	CASSLLGGEETQYF	TGTGCCAGCAGTTTACTCGGGGGGGAGGAGACCCAGTACTTC
once	TRBV20-1	-	TRBJ1-1	CSAGDYEAFF	TGCAGTGCTGGGGACTACGAAGCTTTCTTT
-	TRBV28	TRBD1	TRBJ2-7	CASSFWGQVYEQYF	TGTGCCAGCAGTTTTTGGGGACAGGTGTACGAGCAGTACTTC
few	TRBV19	TRBD1	TRBJ2-4	CASSIGGTGVDIQYF	TGTGCCAGTAGTATAGGTGGGACAGGGGTGGACATTCAGTACTTC
-	TRBV7-8	TRBD1	TRBJ1-2	CASSHGTGNYGYTF	TGTGCCAGCAGCCATGGGACAGGGAACTATGGCTACACCTTC
-	TRBV21-1	-	TRBJ1-5	CASSKGVDRLNQPQHF	TGTGCCAGCAGCAAAGGGGTCGACAGACTCAATCAGCCCCAGCATTTT
-	TRBV11-3	TRBD2	TRBJ2-3	CASSLGRRESTDTQYF	TGTGCCAGCAGCTTAGGTCGGCGGGAGAGCACAGATACGCAGTATTTT
-	TRBV5-1	TRBD1	TRBJ2-7	CASSSPGQGNYEQYF	TGCGCCAGCAGCTCGCCGGGACAGGGGAACTACGAGCAGTACTTC
-	TRBV2	TRBD2	TRBJ2-3	CASSVLAGVPTDTQYF	TGTGCCAGCAGCGTGCTAGCGGGGGTGCCCACAGATACGCAGTATTTT
-	TRBV19	TRBD2	TRBJ2-3	CASSGSSGYTDTQYF	TGTGCCAGTAGTGGGTCTAGCGGATACACAGATACGCAGTATTTT
-	TRBV29-1	TRBD1	TRBJ2-7	CSVSGTGIYEQYF	TGCAGCGTCTCCGGGACAGGGATCTACGAGCAGTACTTC
-	TRBV19	TRBD1	TRBJ1-1	CASSTDRVGTEAFF	TGTGCCAGTAGTACAGACAGGGTAGGCACTGAAGCTTTCTTT
-	TRBV2	-	TRBJ1-2	CASSDLSRSPGYTF	TGTGCCAGCAGTGATTTGTCCCGGTCCCCTGGCTACACCTTC
-	TRBV7-8	-	TRBJ1-1	CASSLDRRNTEAFF	TGTGCCAGCAGCTTAGACAGGAGGAACACTGAAGCTTTCTTT
-	TRBV6-5	TRBD2	TRBJ2-1	CASSTGLAANEQFF	TGTGCCAGCAGTACGGGACTAGCGGCTAATGAGCAGTTCTTC
few	TRBV27	-	TRBJ2-6	CASTQWKGGAGANVLTF	TGTGCCAGCACCCAATGGAAGGGGGGGGCTGGGGCCAACGTCCTGACTTTC
-	TRBV7-8	TRBD1	TRBJ2-7	CASSLETRTGNFEQYF	TGTGCCAGCAGCTTAGAAACCAGGACAGGAAATTTCGAGCAGTACTTC
-	TRBV28	-	TRBJ2-1	CASTLGGSYNEQFF	TGTGCCAGCACGTTAGGCGGCTCCTACAATGAGCAGTTCTTC